This TCR beta chain was identified during a study of blood T cell repertoires in COVID-19. Participants' reported clinical history set cohort assignment. Cohort 3 recovery required two negative PCRs, clearance, or symptom resolution. Per the original methods: Scientists estimated how many nucleated cells there were by amplifying reference gene primers. The data were produced by immunoSEQ multiplex PCR, yet TCRdb's version contains in-frame clones alone and is incomplete. That table gives V, J and clone size, and the DNA gave D and trimming. The sample consists of fewer than 200,000 clones, more than 80% of them appearing once. With 0 bases clipped from V and 1 base from J, the junction kept 8 bases outside the gene matches. CDR3 length equals 17 residues. From germline, CDR1 is SGHKS and CDR2 YYEKEE (reference sequence).

The sequenced sample was PBMCs or T cells enriched from blood (not recorded which). V is TRBV5-5 and J is TRBJ2-5, with TRBD1 matching 8 bases. This TCR came from a man aged 50 to 59 who had recovered from COVID-19. The CDR3 DNA follows: TGTGCCAGCAGCTTGGCCAAAGGACAGGGAACCCAAGAGACCCAGTACTTC. As protein: CASSLAKGQGTQETQYF.